These 26 T cell receptor beta chains originate from one sample sequenced in a study of a mutant IDH1 vaccine in newly diagnosed glioma. Time point given: week 11, during vaccination. Doses of 300 ug of mutant IDH1 20-mer peptide were given with topical imiquimod. Which antigens these TCRs recognize remains unknown. Produced via immunoSEQ multiplex PCR; TCRdb's table is partial and in-frame only. This table holds over 95,000 clones, 90% found once. The sequencing here drew on PBMCs, taken from a glioma patient whose treatment included an IDH1 peptide vaccine. All receptors derive from a woman between 45 and 65 years old with glioma.

This clone appeared a few times. The chain has TRBV25-1 and TRBJ1-1, with 7 bases aligning to TRBD1. The CDR3 is made up of 15 amino acids. The ends lost 4 bases at V and 1 base at J; junction bases unmatched: 6. Germline V gives CDR1 MGHDK, CDR2 SYGVNS. CDR3 sequence: CASSASGGRNTEAFF. CDR3 nucleotides: TGTGCCAGCAGTGCTTCAGGGGGTAGGAACACTGAAGCTTTCTTT.

This chain joins TRBV23-1 and TRBJ2-2, with D maybe TRBD1 (5 bases). Being an ORF, TRBV23-1 has a function that is uncertain. V was clipped by 4 bases and J by 6 bases, with 18 bases between them. CDR3 length: 16 residues. CDR3 sequence reads: CASSPPAGRGAGELFF. In DNA form, the CDR3 reads TGCGCCAGCAGTCCTCCGGCAGGGCGAGGCGCCGGGGAGCTGTTTTTT.

The CDR3 protein is CAWSGIPGPTKRTDTQYF. The CDR3 coding sequence is TGTGCCTGGAGTGGCATTCCGGGCCCTACAAAGAGGACAGATACGCAGTATTTT. The rearrangement uses TRBV30 and TRBJ2-3, with D hard to call. CDR3 length equals 18 residues. CDR1 and CDR2 from the germline V gene are GTSNPN and SVGIG (reference sequence). The V end was cut by 1 base, the J end by 3 bases, with 23 bases between.

The gene calls are TRBV5-1 and TRBJ1-2; D not certain. This CDR3 is 15 amino acids long. V lost 3 bases and J 4 bases, leaving 16 bases between the germline ends. Looked up from germline, CDR1 is SGHRS and CDR2 is YFSETQ. CDR3 loop: CASSSNGAAFYGYTF. CDR3 sequence (DNA): TGCGCCAGCAGCTCCAACGGAGCCGCTTTCTATGGCTACACCTTC.

This chain links TRBV20-1 with TRBJ2-7; D is possibly TRBD1 (6 bases). The CDR3 is 11 residues long. Trimming removed 7 bases at V and 5 bases at J, with 12 bases between. Germline V lookup: CDR1 DFQATT, CDR2 SNEGSKA (reference sequence). Here the CDR3 DNA reads TGCAGTGGTCAGGGGTTCGACGAGCAGTACTTC. It yields the protein CSGQGFDEQYF.

This rearrangement joins TRBV7-2 to TRBJ2-5; TRBD1 might be the D (6 bases). TRBJ2-7 matches the DNA end more closely, so the J call is doubtful. The germline CDR1 and CDR2 sequences are SGHTA and FQGNSA. The length of the CDR3 is 14 residues. Here the CDR3 reads CASSSPGTSLEQYF. The CDR3 bases are TGTGCCAGCAGCTCCCCCGGGACATCCCTCGAGCAGTACTTC.

Only one count was recorded for this clone. The V call is TRBV13, the J call TRBJ2-7; 8 nucleotides match TRBD2. The V segment lost 0 bases and the J segment 1 base; nucleotides outside the gene matches: 2. The CDR3 has 15 amino acids. From germline, CDR1 is PRHDT and CDR2 FYEKMQ (reference sequence). The CDR3 protein is CASSLGLAGSYEQYF. Here the CDR3 DNA reads TGTGCCAGCAGCTTAGGGCTAGCGGGTTCCTACGAGCAGTACTTC.

The chain uses TRBV7-9 and TRBJ1-3, with TRBD1 as a possible D gene (6 bases). From germline, CDR1 is SEHNR and CDR2 FQNEAQ (reference sequence). CDR3 length: 14 residues. The V gene lost 4 bases and the J gene lost 2 bases, with 9 bases spanning the gap. This CDR3 reads CASSSTGTGNTIYF. CDR3 bases: TGTGCCAGCAGCTCGACAGGTACTGGAAACACCATATATTTT.

V gene TRBV6-5 combines with J gene TRBJ2-7; D uncertain. V dropped 4 bases and J dropped 4 bases, with 14 bases sitting between them. The germline CDR1 and CDR2 sequences are MNHEY and SVGAGI. CDR3 size: 14 residues. The CDR3 DNA follows: TGTGCCAGCAGTTCAATTACAGATCTATACGAGCAGTACTTC. Protein: CASSSITDLYEQYF.

This clone was counted once. V usage is TRBV27 and J usage is TRBJ2-6; weak D call: TRBD1 (6 bases). Germline CDR1 and CDR2: MNHEY and SMNVEV (reference sequence). V was cut by 4 bases and J by 2 bases, with 9 bases left in between. The CDR3 spans 15 residues. In DNA, the CDR3 is TGTGCCAGCAGTTCACAGGGTACTGGGGCCAACGTCCTGACTTTC. Protein: CASSSQGTGANVLTF.

The genes are TRBV28 and TRBJ2-1; 7 nucleotides match TRBD1. Losses at the gene ends were 2 bases for V and 3 bases for J; bases not matched to a gene: 4. The CDR3 spans 15 residues. Germline CDR1 and CDR2: MDHEN and SYDVKM. CDR3 sequence reads: CASSLDRVGYNEQFF. CDR3 bases: TGTGCCAGCAGTTTAGACAGGGTGGGCTACAATGAGCAGTTCTTC. Variable domain in full (rest from reference TRBV28 and TRBJ2-1): DVKVTQSSRYLVKRTGEKVFLECVQDMDHENMFWYRQDPGLGLRLIYFSYDVKMKEKGDIPEGYSVSREKKERFSLILESASTNQTSMYLCASSLDRVGYNEQFFGPGTRLTVL.

This clone has just a few counts. The rearrangement links TRBV6-1 to TRBJ1-6; D is perhaps TRBD1 (6 bases). CDR3 length equals 15 residues. V lost 6 bases, J lost 10 bases, and 19 bases lay in between. Germline V gene data show CDR1 as MNHNS and CDR2 as SASEGT. The chain's CDR3 is CASSGTRGAGSPLHF. In DNA form, the CDR3 reads TGTGCCAGCAGCGGGACTCGGGGGGCTGGATCACCCCTCCACTTT.

V and J are TRBV15 and TRBJ1-1; D is possibly TRBD1 (5 bases). Looked up from germline, CDR1 is LNHNV and CDR2 is YYDKDF (reference sequence). The CDR3 runs to 14 residues. V lost 0 bases and J lost 0, with 5 bases in between. DNA of the CDR3: TGTGCCACCAGCAGAGACAGGGTGAACACTGAAGCTTTCTTT. It encodes CATSRDRVNTEAFF.

The chain carries TRBV18 and TRBJ2-5; D is uncertain. The CDR3 consists of 14 residues. V shed 1 base and J shed 4 bases, with 10 bases lying between them. Looked up from germline, CDR1 is KGHSH and CDR2 is LQKENI. The CDR3 here is CASSPQVSPETQYF. In DNA, the CDR3 is TGTGCCAGCTCACCACAGGTCTCCCCAGAGACCCAGTACTTC. The variable domain in full, completed from reference TRBV18 and TRBJ2-5, reads NAGVMQNPRHLVRRRGQEARLRCSPMKGHSHVYWYRQLPEEGLKFMVYLQKENIIDESGMPKERFSAEFPKEGPSILRIQQVVRGDSAAYFCASSPQVSPETQYFGPGTRLLVL.

The genes are TRBV19 and TRBJ1-6; 8 bases line up with TRBD1. This CDR3 spans 14 amino acids. The germline V gene encodes CDR1 LNHDA and CDR2 SQIVND (reference sequence). V shed 6 bases and J 3 bases; nucleotides not matched to a gene: 1. The CDR3 coding sequence is TGTGCCAGTAGGGGACAGGACTATAATTCACCCCTCCACTTT. Protein: CASRGQDYNSPLHF. Based on the CDR3 plus reference TRBV19 and TRBJ1-6, the full variable domain is DGGITQSPKYLFRKEGQNVTLSCEQNLNHDAMYWYRQDPGQGLRLIYYSQIVNDFQKGDIAEGYSVSREKKESFPLTVTSAQKNPTAFYLCASRGQDYNSPLHFGNGTRLTVT.

V gene TRBV5-1 combines with J gene TRBJ1-1, with 7 bases identical to TRBD1. CDR3 length: 14 amino acids. Germline CDR1 reads SGHRS; CDR2 reads YFSETQ. J was trimmed by 6 bases and V by 2 bases; bases with no gene match: 7. Here the CDR3 DNA reads TGCGCCAGCAGCTTTTCAGGGGGATGGGCTGAAGCTTTCTTT. Translated: CASSFSGGWAEAFF.

V gene TRBV20-1 combines with J gene TRBJ1-3, with D unresolved. CDR3 length: 11 amino acids. With 3 bases removed from V and 3 bases from J, the gap between germline ends came to 3 bases. CDR1 and CDR2 from the germline V gene are DFQATT and SNEGSKA (reference sequence). The CDR3 DNA is TGCAGTGCTAGGGGTGGAAACACCATATATTTT. Protein sequence: CSARGGNTIYF.

The CDR3 DNA reads TGTGCCAGCAGCGAACCGGGACAGGGGATTATGAACACTGAAGCTTTCTTT. It translates to CASSEPGQGIMNTEAFF. The rearrangement links TRBV2 to TRBJ1-1, with TRBD1 identical over 10 bases. Trimming removed 6 bases from V and 0 bases from J; junction bases left unmatched: 10. CDR3 size: 17 residues. Germline-derived CDR1 and CDR2 are SNHLY and FYNNEI.

The J gene is TRBJ2-1, the V gene TRBV6-1; D perhaps matches TRBD1 (6 bases). This CDR3 has 15 amino acids. Trimming cost V 5 bases and J 8 bases, with 19 bases left between them. Germline V gene data show CDR1 as MNHNS and CDR2 as SASEGT. The CDR3 nucleotides are TGTGCCAGCAGTTTGCAGGTACAGGGATATGATGAGCAGTTCTTC. Translated: CASSLQVQGYDEQFF.

The chain carries TRBV30 and TRBJ2-5; the match to TRBD2 covers 7 bases. The better agreement between TRBJ2-7 and the DNA end casts doubt on the J call. The CDR3 totals 14 residues. The V gene's germline CDR1 is GTSNPN and CDR2 SVGIG (reference sequence). The CDR3 bases are TGTGCCTGGAGTCTGGGGGGGGAATCCTACGAGCAGTACTTC. Translated, it gives CAWSLGGESYEQYF.

About this clone: This sample includes further DNA sequences coding for the same CDR3. The J gene is TRBJ1-1, the V gene TRBV6-1; D unresolved. In germline, CDR1 is MNHNS, CDR2 SASEGT. Trimming stripped 2 bases from V and 1 base from J, with 5 bases between. CDR3 length equals 13 residues. The CDR3, as DNA: TGTGCCAGCAGTGAATATAGGAACACTGAAGCTTTCTTT. It translates to CASSEYRNTEAFF.

The V call is TRBV28, the J call TRBJ1-6; perhaps TRBD1 as D (5 bases). Trimming stripped 2 bases from V and 10 bases from J, with 6 bases between. Per the germline V gene, CDR1 is MDHEN and CDR2 is SYDVKM. The CDR3 has 12 amino acids. The CDR3 nucleotides are TGTGCCAGCAGTTTAGGGGGGTCACCCCTCCACTTT. Translating gives CASSLGGSPLHF.

The chain uses TRBV19 and TRBJ1-5; 7 bases are a match to TRBD1. With 4 bases clipped from V and 7 bases from J, the junction kept 4 bases outside the gene matches. The CDR3 is made up of 13 amino acids. Looked up from germline, CDR1 is LNHDA and CDR2 is SQIVND (reference sequence). This CDR3 is CASSNRGGQPQHF. CDR3 DNA: TGTGCCAGTAGTAACAGGGGCGGGCAGCCCCAGCATTTT.

The rearrangement joins TRBV6-6 to TRBJ2-1; 7 positions agree with TRBD2. The germline V gene has CDR1 MNHNY and CDR2 SVGAGI (reference sequence). The CDR3 loop spans 15 amino acids. The junction had 9 bases not matched to a gene; V was cut back by 6 bases and J by 4 bases. DNA for the CDR3: TGTGCCAGCAGCTCCGGGACTACCCTGTACAATGAGCAGTTCTTC. Translated: CASSSGTTLYNEQFF.

V is TRBV10-2 and J is TRBJ1-6; D is ambiguous. The length of the CDR3 is 12 residues. Trimming removed 6 bases from V and 11 bases from J, with 11 bases in between. The germline V gene encodes CDR1 WSHSY and CDR2 SAAADI. CDR3 bases: TGCGCCAGCAGATATCAGAGCACACCCCTCCACTTT. Protein product: CASRYQSTPLHF.

The chain recombines TRBV9 with TRBJ2-1, with TRBD2 matching over 11 bases. The ends lost 0 bases at V and 0 bases at J; junction bases unmatched: 8. The length of the CDR3 is 19 residues. The germline V gene encodes CDR1 SGDLS and CDR2 YYNGEE. This CDR3 reads CASSVAVAGGQTSYNEQFF. In DNA form, the CDR3 reads TGTGCCAGCAGCGTAGCTGTAGCGGGAGGGCAGACCTCCTACAATGAGCAGTTCTTC.